The 21 T cell receptor beta chains listed next were all sequenced from one sample in a study of read filtering for tumor transcriptome and immune sequencing. This library used approximately 0.4 ug RNA and molecular barcoded adaptors spanning alpha/delta and beta/gamma chains. TCRdb re-derived calls from the reads in MiXCR, one entry per CDR3 protein. The profile shows roughly 6,000 distinct CDR3 sequences, 23% of them singletons. The sequenced material came from a population of CD138-negative cells sorted from bone marrow. All receptors derive from a donor older than 35 with multiple myeloma.

This clonotype has a count of ten or more. The V and J genes are TRBV5-1 and TRBJ2-1; possible D gene TRBD2, 6 bases. CDR1 and CDR2 (germline): SGHRS, YFSETQ. V lost 7 bases and J 3 bases, leaving 17 bases between the germline ends. This CDR3 region has 15 residues. The CDR3: CASGLGTRNYNEQFF. The CDR3 DNA follows: TGCGCCAGCGGGTTGGGGACTCGCAACTACAATGAGCAGTTCTTC.

This clonotype was counted between two and nine times. The chain is built from TRBV6-6 and TRBJ2-5, with 8 bases that match TRBD1. The CDR3 loop spans 14 amino acids. The germline CDR1 and CDR2 sequences are MNHNY and SVGAGI (reference sequence). Trimming removed 4 bases from V and 6 bases from J; junction bases left unmatched: 7. This chain's CDR3 is CASSSQGVAKTQYF. The CDR3 DNA follows: TGTGCCAGCAGTTCACAGGGGGTGGCAAAGACCCAGTACTTC.

The CDR3 DNA reads as TGTGCCAGCAGCTTGACAGTCGACTGTGGCTACACCTTC. This encodes CASSLTVDCGYTF. The chain has TRBV7-9 and TRBJ1-2, with D tentatively TRBD1 (5 bases). The CDR3 spans 13 residues. Germline CDR1 SEHNR, CDR2 FQNEAQ (reference sequence). V dropped 3 bases and J dropped 7 bases, with 12 bases sitting between them.

This clonotype was detected ten times or more. The chain has TRBV4-1 and TRBJ2-1, with TRBD1 identical over 8 bases. The CDR3 is made up of 17 amino acids. From germline, CDR1 is MGHRA and CDR2 YSYEKL. V shed 0 bases and J 9 bases; nucleotides not matched to a gene: 13. CDR3 sequence reads: CASSQDPGGQGKTEQFF. DNA for the CDR3: TGCGCCAGCAGCCAAGATCCCGGAGGACAGGGTAAAACTGAGCAGTTCTTC.

Notes on this clonotype: This probably arose from a read error, given a far larger clone one base away. The V and J genes are TRBV29-1 and TRBJ1-4; the match to TRBD2 covers 11 bases. The J call is uncertain, as TRBJ2-3 better fits the DNA end. This CDR3 is 14 amino acids long. CDR1 is SQVTM and CDR2 is ANQGSEA in the germline V gene. CDR3 amino acids: CSVPLAGVTGTQYF. The DNA for the CDR3 is TGCAGCGTTCCACTAGCGGGAGTCACAGGTACGCAGTATTTT.

The table lists this clonotype with many counts. The CDR3 is CASSHSLGGGNNEQFF. The CDR3 DNA sequence: TGTGCCAGCAGCCACTCCTTAGGCGGAGGGAACAATGAGCAGTTCTTC. This sequence joins TRBV14 and TRBJ2-1; D perhaps matches TRBD2 (6 bases). V lost 3 bases and J lost 5, with 17 bases in between. Germline V gives CDR1 SGHDN, CDR2 FVKESK. There are 16 residues in the CDR3.

Comment on this clonotype: The junction differs from germline at one of its ends, possibly a read error. The genes are TRBV12-3 or TRBV12-4 and TRBJ2-5; 7 nucleotides align to TRBD2. This CDR3 is 14 amino acids long. DNA for the CDR3: TGTGCCAGCAGTTTAGGGCATTCGAGCGGGACCCAGCACTTC. It specifies CASSLGHSSGTQHF.

This clonotype is categorized as large. This chain joins TRBV29-1 and TRBJ2-1; D gene unclear. Trimming left V 6 bases short and J 5 bases short, with 5 bases between. CDR1 is SQVTM, CDR2 ANQGSEA, per germline. The CDR3 is 10 amino acids. CDR3 DNA sequence: TGCAGCGTGGTAGACAATGAGCAGTTCTTC. Translating gives CSVVDNEQFF.

In this sample, this clonotype turned up many times. The rearrangement links TRBV4-1 to TRBJ2-7, with D possibly matching TRBD2 (5 bases). Germline V gene sequence: CDR1 MGHRA, CDR2 YSYEKL. Trimming took 0 bases from V and 4 from J, leaving 13 bases between them. This CDR3 comprises 15 residues. The CDR3 sequence: CASSQDPASFYEQYF. As DNA, the CDR3 is TGCGCCAGCAGCCAAGACCCGGCTAGCTTTTACGAGCAGTACTTC.

Comments on this clonotype: Possible read error: a much larger clone is one base away. The rearrangement uses TRBV10-3 and TRBJ2-2; possible D gene TRBD2, 5 bases. The CDR3 has 15 amino acids. Trimming removed 9 bases from V and 4 bases from J, with 18 bases in between. CDR1 ENHRY and CDR2 SYGVKD come from the germline V gene. The CDR3 protein is CAMRARDVVTGELFF. The CDR3, as DNA: TGTGCCATGCGGGCGAGAGACGTAGTCACCGGGGAGCTGTTTTTT.

The CDR3 DNA is TGTGCCAGCAGCTTCGGGATATCAGACACGGATACGCAGTATTTT. This gives the protein CASSFGISDTDTQYF. The J gene is TRBJ2-3, the V gene TRBV4-2; possibly TRBD2 for D (5 bases). The CDR3 spans 15 residues. Germline V lookup: CDR1 LGHNA, CDR2 YNFKEQ. V was trimmed by 5 bases and J by 6 bases, leaving 18 bases between them.

Comments on this clonotype: An end of the junction differs from the germline gene, which may be a read error. The chain carries TRBV29-1 and TRBJ2-1; 8 bases match TRBD2. Germline V gene data show CDR1 as SQVTM and CDR2 as ANQGSEA. CDR3 length equals 12 residues. CDR3 coding DNA: TGCAGTGTTTCGCGGGAGGTCAATGGGCAGTTCTTC. Translation: CSVSREVNGQFF.

This clonotype was found many times. This chain joins TRBV20-1 and TRBJ1-1; TRBD1 aligns across 10 bases. This CDR3 region has 15 residues. The ends lost 1 base at V and 3 bases at J; junction bases unmatched: 5. Per germline, CDR1 DFQATT and CDR2 SNEGSKA (reference sequence). This CDR3 reads CSARVGDRGYTEAFF. The CDR3 DNA is TGCAGTGCTAGAGTGGGGGACAGGGGCTACACTGAAGCTTTCTTT.

This clonotype has ten or more counts. This chain connects TRBV7-2 to TRBJ2-1; unclear D gene. CDR3 length equals 13 residues. Germline CDR1 and CDR2: SGHTA and FQGNSA. Deletions cut 5 bases from V and 9 bases from J, with 14 bases between. For the CDR3, the DNA is TGTGCCAGCAGCCCCCCAGACTCGCCTGAGCAGTTCTTC. Amino acid sequence: CASSPPDSPEQFF. Full variable domain (remainder filled in from reference TRBV7-2 and TRBJ2-1): GAGVSQSPSNKVTEKGKDVELRCDPISGHTALYWYRQSLGQGLEFLIYFQGNSAPDKSGLPSDRFSAERTGGSVSTLTIQRTQQEDSAVYLCASSPPDSPEQFFGPGTRLTVL.

This clonotype was recorded at least ten times. This sequence joins TRBV12-3 or TRBV12-4 and TRBJ1-5; TRBD1 might be the D (6 bases). V lost 8 bases to trimming and J lost 3 bases, with 23 bases between them. The CDR3 extends over 17 amino acids. CDR3 sequence: CASSSGPRGAVNQPQHF. As DNA, the CDR3 is TGTGCCAGCTCCTCGGGGCCCCGGGGGGCCGTCAATCAGCCCCAGCATTTT.

This clonotype was observed at least ten times. The chain uses TRBV6-2 or TRBV6-3 and TRBJ1-6; 8 bases agree with TRBD1. Germline V gene sequence: CDR1 MNHEY, CDR2 SVGEGT. This CDR3 is built from 15 residues. The J segment lost 6 bases and the V segment lost 5 bases, leaving 6 bases of the junction unmatched. The CDR3 DNA is TGTGCCAGCAGTGACCGGACAGGGAGTAATTCACCCCTCCACTTT. Residues: CASSDRTGSNSPLHF.

By proportion, this clonotype is medium-sized (0.01 to 0.1%). V gene TRBV5-8 combines with J gene TRBJ1-4, with a tentative D call TRBD1 (6 bases). Trimming cost V 4 bases and J 8 bases, with 18 bases left between them. Germline loops: CDR1 SGHTS, CDR2 YDEGEE. This CDR3 has 15 amino acids. CDR3 DNA sequence: TGTGCCAGCAGCCAAGGAGGGGGGACTCGAGAAAAACTGTTTTTT. It codes for CASSQGGGTREKLFF.

The sample holds many counts of this clonotype. The gene calls are TRBV11-2 and TRBJ2-1; D gene ambiguous. This CDR3 comprises 12 residues. Germline CDR1 reads SGHAT; CDR2 reads FQNNGV. Trimming took off 5 bases at V and 8 bases at J, with 10 bases between the two ends. CDR3 DNA sequence: TGTGCCAGCAGCCCACACATCTATGAGCAGTTCTTC. Protein product: CASSPHIYEQFF.

In this sample, this clonotype turned up many times. The CDR3 region is CASSLTNTEAFF. The DNA of the CDR3 is TGTGCCAGCTCGTTAACGAACACTGAAGCTTTCTTT. The chain uses TRBV18 and TRBJ1-1; D remains ambiguous. This CDR3 region has 12 residues. With 6 bases removed from V and 1 base from J, the gap between germline ends came to 6 bases. The V gene's germline CDR1 is KGHSH and CDR2 LQKENI.

By sample fraction, this clonotype is medium-sized. The rearrangement links TRBV10-3 to TRBJ2-1; TRBD2 might be the D (5 bases). The V gene lost 5 bases and the J gene lost 5 bases, with 16 bases spanning the gap. CDR3 length: 15 residues. The germline V gene encodes CDR1 ENHRY and CDR2 SYGVKD. This CDR3 reads CAISSWARRDNEQFF. CDR3 nucleotides: TGTGCCATCAGTTCATGGGCGAGGCGGGACAATGAGCAGTTCTTC.

This clonotype was picked up many times. This rearrangement joins TRBV4-2 to TRBJ2-1; D possibly uses TRBD1 or TRBD2 (6 bases each). The CDR3 loop spans 16 amino acids. Germline V gives CDR1 LGHNA, CDR2 YNFKEQ. V was shortened by 1 base and J by 4 bases, with 14 bases between the two germline ends. CDR3 in amino acids: CASSQGVGGAYNEQFF. In nucleotides, the CDR3 is TGTGCCAGCAGCCAAGGAGTGGGGGGCGCTTACAATGAGCAGTTCTTC.